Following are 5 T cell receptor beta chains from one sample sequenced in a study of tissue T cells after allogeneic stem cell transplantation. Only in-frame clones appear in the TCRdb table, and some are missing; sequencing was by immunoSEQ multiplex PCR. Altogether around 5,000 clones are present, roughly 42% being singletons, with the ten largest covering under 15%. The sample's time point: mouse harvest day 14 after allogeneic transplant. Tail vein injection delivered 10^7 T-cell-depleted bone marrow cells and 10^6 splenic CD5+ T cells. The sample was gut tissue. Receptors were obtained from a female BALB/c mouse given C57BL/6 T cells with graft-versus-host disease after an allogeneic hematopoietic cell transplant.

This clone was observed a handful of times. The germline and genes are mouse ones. The CDR3 bases that were read are TGTGCCAGCTCTCTGGGGAACCAAGACACCCAGTAC. This encodes CASSLGNQDTQY. The full CDR3 protein reads CASSLGNQDTQYF. The V and J genes are TRBV12-1 and TRBJ2-5; unclear D gene. The read ends 1 residue before the CDR3 terminus; that terminus is restored from the germline J gene. Trimming shortened V by 1 base and J by 0 bases, and 4 bases separated the two germline ends. Germline V gene data show CDR1 as SGHSN and CDR2 as HYEKVE. The CDR3 covers 13 residues.

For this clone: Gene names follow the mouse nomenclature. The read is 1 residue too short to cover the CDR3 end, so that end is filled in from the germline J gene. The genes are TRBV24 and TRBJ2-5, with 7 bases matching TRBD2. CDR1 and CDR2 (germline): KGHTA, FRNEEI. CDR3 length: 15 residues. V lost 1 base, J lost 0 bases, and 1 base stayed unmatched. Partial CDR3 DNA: TGTGCCAGCAGTCTGTGGGGGGGGAACCAAGACACCCAGTAC. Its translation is CASSLWGGNQDTQY. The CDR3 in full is CASSLWGGNQDTQYF.

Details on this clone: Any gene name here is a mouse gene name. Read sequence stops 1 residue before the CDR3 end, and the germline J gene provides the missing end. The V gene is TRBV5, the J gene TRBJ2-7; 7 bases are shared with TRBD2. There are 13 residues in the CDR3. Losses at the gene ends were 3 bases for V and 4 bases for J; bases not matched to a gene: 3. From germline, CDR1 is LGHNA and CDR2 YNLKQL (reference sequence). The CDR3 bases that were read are TGTGCCAGCAGCCATCTGGGGGAATATGAACAGTAC. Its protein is CASSHLGEYEQY. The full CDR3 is CASSHLGEYEQYF.

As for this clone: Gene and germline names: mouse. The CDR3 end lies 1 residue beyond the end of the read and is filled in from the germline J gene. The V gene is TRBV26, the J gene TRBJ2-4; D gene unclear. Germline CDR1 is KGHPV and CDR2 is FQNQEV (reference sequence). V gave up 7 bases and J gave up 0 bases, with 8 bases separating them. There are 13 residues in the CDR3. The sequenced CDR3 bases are TGTGCCAGCACCCGGGGAAGTCAAAACACCTTGTAC. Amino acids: CASTRGSQNTLY. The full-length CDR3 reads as CASTRGSQNTLYF. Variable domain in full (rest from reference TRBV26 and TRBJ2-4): NSKVIQTPRYLVKGQGQKAKMRCIPEKGHPVVFWYQQNKNNEFKFLINFQNQEVLQQIDMTEKRFSAECPSNSPCSLEIQSSEAGDSALYLCASTRGSQNTLYFGAGTRLSVL.

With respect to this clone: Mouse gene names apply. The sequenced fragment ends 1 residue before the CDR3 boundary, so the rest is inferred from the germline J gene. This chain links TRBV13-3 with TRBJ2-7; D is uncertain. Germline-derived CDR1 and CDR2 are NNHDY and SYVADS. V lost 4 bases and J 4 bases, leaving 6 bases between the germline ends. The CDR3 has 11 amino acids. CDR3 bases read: TGTGCCAGCAGTAGTGGTTATGAACAGTAC. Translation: CASSSGYEQY. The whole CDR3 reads CASSSGYEQYF.